One and the same sample provided the 26 T cell receptor beta chains below, sequenced in a study of PD-L1 blockade in urothelial cancer. Sequenced by immunoSEQ multiplex PCR; TCRdb stores in-frame clones only, minus some. The sample holds roughly 46,000 clones; about 85% are singletons and the top ten take 1.5% to 2%. Specified time point: peripheral blood 6 weeks after treatment start. The input for sequencing was PBMCs, taken around atezolizumab (anti-PD-L1) treatment. The receptors derive from a man aged 45-60 years with urothelial cancer.

V is TRBV11-1 and J is TRBJ2-4; 9 positions agree with TRBD2. V trimming: 2 bases; J trimming: 4 bases; junction bases outside the gene matches: 9. Germline V gene data show CDR1 as SGHAT and CDR2 as FQDESV (reference sequence). CDR3 size: 17 residues. CDR3 in amino acids: CASSLFAGGPSKNIQYF. DNA for the CDR3: TGTGCCAGCAGCTTATTTGCGGGGGGGCCCTCAAAAAACATTCAGTACTTC.

The CDR3 coding sequence is TGTGCCAGCACTCCGGGACAGCGTAATGAAAAACTGTTTTTT. Protein: CASTPGQRNEKLFF. The gene calls are TRBV2 and TRBJ1-4, with TRBD1 matching over 7 bases. V lost 7 bases and J lost 4; bases outside the gene matches: 6. The CDR3 length is 14 residues. The V gene's germline CDR1 is SNHLY and CDR2 FYNNEI.

This sequence joins TRBV7-2 and TRBJ2-1; TRBD2 agrees at 7 bases. Germline V gene lookup returns CDR1 SGHTA and CDR2 FQGNSA. Germline trimming cut 4 bases from V and 4 bases from J; bases unmatched to any gene: 4. The CDR3 is 14 residues long. In DNA form, the CDR3 reads TGTGCCAGCAGCTCGGGGACTATATACAATGAGCAGTTCTTC. It translates to CASSSGTIYNEQFF.

The chain employs TRBV5-1 and TRBJ2-7; 9 bases align to TRBD2. The CDR3 is 16 amino acids. J lost 7 bases, V lost 1 base, and 12 bases had no gene match. The germline CDR1 and CDR2 sequences are SGHRS and YFSETQ. CDR3 DNA sequence: TGCGCCAGCAGCTTGTTAGGCGGGAGGGCCCCCGGGGAGCAGTACTTC. Amino acids: CASSLLGGRAPGEQYF.

The V gene is TRBV29-1, the J gene TRBJ2-3, with 11 bases identical to TRBD1. The length of the CDR3 is 13 residues. Unmatched junction bases numbered 9, after V lost 6 bases and J lost 10 bases. CDR1 and CDR2 (germline): SQVTM, ANQGSEA. The DNA of the CDR3 is TGCAGCGTCGAGAAGGACAGGGGGCGATCGCAGTATTTT. Its translation is CSVEKDRGRSQYF.

The J gene is TRBJ2-7, the V gene TRBV25-1, with 11 bases aligning to TRBD1. CDR3 length equals 15 residues. Looked up from germline, CDR1 is MGHDK and CDR2 is SYGVNS. V lost 2 bases to trimming and J lost 6 bases; unmatched junction nucleotides: 6. CDR3 DNA sequence: TGTGCCAGCAGTGAACTCGGGACAGGGGGACGCGAGCAGTACTTC. This sequence encodes CASSELGTGGREQYF.

This chain connects TRBV5-1 to TRBJ2-7, with D tentatively TRBD2 (5 bases). The CDR3 loop spans 16 amino acids. Germline V gene data show CDR1 as SGHRS and CDR2 as YFSETQ. V gave up 4 bases and J gave up 1 base, with 18 bases separating them. The CDR3: CASSPEVKTWSYEQYF. The CDR3 DNA sequence: TGCGCCAGCAGCCCGGAGGTCAAGACCTGGTCCTACGAGCAGTACTTC.

A few counts support this clone. The V and J genes are TRBV27 and TRBJ1-2; TRBD1 matches 10 bases. CDR1 MNHEY and CDR2 SMNVEV come from the germline V gene (reference sequence). The CDR3 has 15 residues. With V trimmed by 5 bases and J by 3 bases, 6 bases remained unmatched. CDR3: CASSPGTGVYYGYTF. The CDR3 region has the DNA TGTGCCAGCAGTCCCGGGACAGGGGTCTACTATGGCTACACCTTC.

This chain uses TRBV7-9 with TRBJ2-2, with D tentatively TRBD1 (6 bases). The CDR3 has 12 residues. Deletions cut 6 bases from V and 7 bases from J, with 9 bases between. Germline loops: CDR1 SEHNR, CDR2 FQNEAQ (reference sequence). As DNA, the CDR3 is TGTGCCAGCAGTACAGGGATCGGGGAGCTGTTTTTT. Its protein is CASSTGIGELFF.

This rearrangement joins TRBV27 to TRBJ2-1; possibly TRBD2 for D (5 bases). Deletions cut 1 base from V and 4 bases from J, with 14 bases between. This CDR3 has 16 amino acids. Germline V gene data show CDR1 as MNHEY and CDR2 as SMNVEV (reference sequence). The CDR3 protein is CASSLWARGPYNEQFF. The DNA of the CDR3 is TGTGCCAGCAGTTTATGGGCTAGAGGGCCTTACAATGAGCAGTTCTTC.

V is TRBV7-3 and J is TRBJ2-1; 7 bases fit TRBD1. J lost 6 bases, V lost 5 bases, and 7 bases had no gene match. CDR3 size: 14 residues. Germline V lookup: CDR1 SGHTA, CDR2 FQGTGA. The CDR3, as DNA: TGTGCCAGCAGCCCGACCGGGACAGTCAATGAGCAGTTCTTC. It encodes CASSPTGTVNEQFF.

The chain is built from TRBV27 and TRBJ2-7; 11 nucleotides line up with TRBD1. Germline V gives CDR1 MNHEY, CDR2 SMNVEV (reference sequence). V was pared by 5 bases and J by 4 bases, with 4 bases of the junction left unmatched. The CDR3 is 14 amino acids. The CDR3 DNA sequence: TGTGCCAGCAGTCCTGGACAGGGGGCGTACGAGCAGTACTTC. Translation: CASSPGQGAYEQYF.

The gene calls are TRBV10-1 and TRBJ2-3; D possibly corresponds to TRBD1 (5 bases). Trimming left V 0 bases short and J 4 bases short, with 17 bases between. The CDR3 is made up of 17 amino acids. Germline V gives CDR1 WNHNN, CDR2 SYGVQD (reference sequence). The CDR3 DNA reads as TGCGCCAGCAGTGAGTCGATTGGCAGGGTGAGCGCAGATACGCAGTATTTT. It is translated as CASSESIGRVSADTQYF.

The count of this clone is one. The gene calls are TRBV6-1 and TRBJ2-3; 10 positions match TRBD2. CDR1 is MNHNS and CDR2 is SASEGT in the germline V gene. This CDR3 has 15 amino acids. With 5 bases clipped from V and 5 bases from J, the junction kept 7 bases outside the gene matches. The CDR3 nucleotides read TGTGCCAGCAGTAAAAGACTAGCGGGCAGAGATACGCAGTATTTT. Translating gives CASSKRLAGRDTQYF.

The CDR3 DNA reads TGTGCCAGCAGCTTAGAGGGGGGGACAGGGAGGACAGATACGCAGTATTTT. Translating gives CASSLEGGTGRTDTQYF. The rearrangement links TRBV11-2 to TRBJ2-3, with 9 bases fitting TRBD1. This CDR3 has 17 residues. Germline values: CDR1 SGHAT, CDR2 FQNNGV. J was trimmed by 3 bases and V by 0 bases; bases with no gene match: 7.

This clone occurred once. The chain carries TRBV5-1 and TRBJ2-7; D perhaps matches TRBD2 (5 bases). V gave up 0 bases and J gave up 4 bases, with 11 bases separating them. The germline V gene encodes CDR1 SGHRS and CDR2 YFSETQ. The CDR3 runs to 14 residues. CDR3 coding DNA: TGCGCCAGCAGCTTGGCCGCAGAGGGTTACGAGCAGTACTTC. The encoded protein is CASSLAAEGYEQYF.

The chain combines TRBV29-1 with TRBJ2-7; D possibly corresponds to TRBD2 (8 bases). Trimming shortened V by 8 bases and J by 4 bases, and 24 bases separated the two germline ends. CDR3 length: 15 amino acids. Germline V gene data show CDR1 as SQVTM and CDR2 as ANQGSEA. This chain's CDR3 is CSTKGGSGGEYEQYF. The CDR3 region has the DNA TGCAGCACTAAAGGGGGCAGCGGGGGTGAATACGAGCAGTACTTC.

This chain connects TRBV28 to TRBJ2-7; tentatively, D is TRBD1 (5 bases). V shed 6 bases and J shed 3 bases, with 12 bases lying between them. Germline V gene lookup returns CDR1 MDHEN and CDR2 SYDVKM. The CDR3 is 13 amino acids. Written as DNA, the CDR3 is TGTGCCAGCAGACTCAGGGATGGCTACGAGCAGTACTTC. This codes for CASRLRDGYEQYF. Using reference TRBV28 and TRBJ2-7 for the parts outside the CDR3, the full variable domain is DVKVTQSSRYLVKRTGEKVFLECVQDMDHENMFWYRQDPGLGLRLIYFSYDVKMKEKGDIPEGYSVSREKKERFSLILESASTNQTSMYLCASRLRDGYEQYFGPGTRLTVT.

This clone was seen just once. This chain joins TRBV18 and TRBJ2-7; 9 bases align to TRBD1. Trimming removed 0 bases from V and 4 bases from J; junction bases left unmatched: 10. Germline CDR1 and CDR2: KGHSH and LQKENI. CDR3 length equals 17 residues. The CDR3 region is CASSPPVGTGRPYEQYF. CDR3 in DNA: TGTGCCAGCTCACCACCCGTCGGGACAGGGCGACCTTACGAGCAGTACTTC.

The rearrangement links TRBV7-6 to TRBJ2-2; D unclear. The CDR3 extends over 17 amino acids. The germline V gene has CDR1 SGHVS and CDR2 FNYEAQ. The germline V and J ends were trimmed by 1 base and 0 bases, with 12 bases remaining between them. CDR3 in amino acids: CASSLDPAGANTGELFF. CDR3 coding DNA: TGTGCCAGCAGCTTAGATCCGGCTGGAGCGAACACCGGGGAGCTGTTTTTT. The variable domain in full, with the rest retrieved from reference TRBV7-6 and TRBJ2-2, is GAGVSQSPRYKVTKRGQDVALRCDPISGHVSLYWYRQALGQGPEFLTYFNYEAQQDKSGLPNDRFSAERPEGSISTLTIQRTEQRDSAMYRCASSLDPAGANTGELFFGEGSRLTVL.

The rearrangement links TRBV7-9 to TRBJ2-5, with 15 positions matching TRBD2. Germline V lookup: CDR1 SEHNR, CDR2 FQNEAQ (reference sequence). This CDR3 contains 17 residues. Trimming at V came to 5 bases and at J to 5 bases, leaving 9 bases not matched to a gene. The CDR3 coding sequence is TGTGCCAGCAGCACCCGGACTAGCGGGAGGGCCCGGGAGACCCAGTACTTC. This codes for CASSTRTSGRARETQYF.

The chain couples TRBV25-1 to TRBJ2-5; TRBD2 is a possible D gene (6 bases). This CDR3 spans 16 amino acids. Trimming took 2 bases from V and 5 from J, leaving 18 bases between them. Germline V gene sequence: CDR1 MGHDK, CDR2 SYGVNS. The CDR3 nucleotides read TGTGCCAGCAGTGAACCGTTCTTTAGCGGCAGTGAGACCCAGTACTTC. Translating gives CASSEPFFSGSETQYF.

V gene TRBV27 combines with J gene TRBJ2-7; D is perhaps TRBD2 (5 bases). Trimming shortened V by 3 bases and J by 3 bases, and 12 bases separated the two germline ends. The CDR3 consists of 14 residues. Germline CDR1 reads MNHEY; CDR2 reads SMNVEV (reference sequence). CDR3 region: CASSFQLGSYEQYF. In DNA, the CDR3 is TGTGCCAGCAGTTTCCAACTAGGGAGCTACGAGCAGTACTTC.

The rearrangement links TRBV5-4 to TRBJ1-1; D unresolved. The CDR3 is 16 residues long. Trimming stripped 0 bases from V and 1 base from J, with 13 bases between. CDR1 SGHNT and CDR2 YYREEE come from the germline V gene (reference sequence). DNA of the CDR3: TGTGCCAGCAGCTTGGTGCCCACAGACACGAACACTGAAGCTTTCTTT. It yields the protein CASSLVPTDTNTEAFF.

This clone was counted once. The CDR3 protein is CASILGGASGETQYF. In DNA form, the CDR3 reads TGTGCCAGCATCCTGGGGGGGGCCTCGGGAGAGACCCAGTACTTC. The J gene is TRBJ2-5, the V gene TRBV27; possible D gene TRBD2, 7 bases. The V end lost 7 bases, the J end lost 4 bases, and 19 bases lay between the germline ends. The CDR3 covers 15 residues. In germline, CDR1 is MNHEY, CDR2 SMNVEV (reference sequence).

The rearrangement joins TRBV25-1 to TRBJ2-2, with D unclear. Germline V CDR1 and CDR2: MGHDK, SYGVNS. The CDR3 runs to 16 residues. V lost 6 bases and J 1 base, leaving 15 bases between the germline ends. CDR3 in DNA: TGTGCCAGCAGACGCAACGAGGCCAGGAACACCGGGGAGCTGTTTTTT. It specifies CASRRNEARNTGELFF.